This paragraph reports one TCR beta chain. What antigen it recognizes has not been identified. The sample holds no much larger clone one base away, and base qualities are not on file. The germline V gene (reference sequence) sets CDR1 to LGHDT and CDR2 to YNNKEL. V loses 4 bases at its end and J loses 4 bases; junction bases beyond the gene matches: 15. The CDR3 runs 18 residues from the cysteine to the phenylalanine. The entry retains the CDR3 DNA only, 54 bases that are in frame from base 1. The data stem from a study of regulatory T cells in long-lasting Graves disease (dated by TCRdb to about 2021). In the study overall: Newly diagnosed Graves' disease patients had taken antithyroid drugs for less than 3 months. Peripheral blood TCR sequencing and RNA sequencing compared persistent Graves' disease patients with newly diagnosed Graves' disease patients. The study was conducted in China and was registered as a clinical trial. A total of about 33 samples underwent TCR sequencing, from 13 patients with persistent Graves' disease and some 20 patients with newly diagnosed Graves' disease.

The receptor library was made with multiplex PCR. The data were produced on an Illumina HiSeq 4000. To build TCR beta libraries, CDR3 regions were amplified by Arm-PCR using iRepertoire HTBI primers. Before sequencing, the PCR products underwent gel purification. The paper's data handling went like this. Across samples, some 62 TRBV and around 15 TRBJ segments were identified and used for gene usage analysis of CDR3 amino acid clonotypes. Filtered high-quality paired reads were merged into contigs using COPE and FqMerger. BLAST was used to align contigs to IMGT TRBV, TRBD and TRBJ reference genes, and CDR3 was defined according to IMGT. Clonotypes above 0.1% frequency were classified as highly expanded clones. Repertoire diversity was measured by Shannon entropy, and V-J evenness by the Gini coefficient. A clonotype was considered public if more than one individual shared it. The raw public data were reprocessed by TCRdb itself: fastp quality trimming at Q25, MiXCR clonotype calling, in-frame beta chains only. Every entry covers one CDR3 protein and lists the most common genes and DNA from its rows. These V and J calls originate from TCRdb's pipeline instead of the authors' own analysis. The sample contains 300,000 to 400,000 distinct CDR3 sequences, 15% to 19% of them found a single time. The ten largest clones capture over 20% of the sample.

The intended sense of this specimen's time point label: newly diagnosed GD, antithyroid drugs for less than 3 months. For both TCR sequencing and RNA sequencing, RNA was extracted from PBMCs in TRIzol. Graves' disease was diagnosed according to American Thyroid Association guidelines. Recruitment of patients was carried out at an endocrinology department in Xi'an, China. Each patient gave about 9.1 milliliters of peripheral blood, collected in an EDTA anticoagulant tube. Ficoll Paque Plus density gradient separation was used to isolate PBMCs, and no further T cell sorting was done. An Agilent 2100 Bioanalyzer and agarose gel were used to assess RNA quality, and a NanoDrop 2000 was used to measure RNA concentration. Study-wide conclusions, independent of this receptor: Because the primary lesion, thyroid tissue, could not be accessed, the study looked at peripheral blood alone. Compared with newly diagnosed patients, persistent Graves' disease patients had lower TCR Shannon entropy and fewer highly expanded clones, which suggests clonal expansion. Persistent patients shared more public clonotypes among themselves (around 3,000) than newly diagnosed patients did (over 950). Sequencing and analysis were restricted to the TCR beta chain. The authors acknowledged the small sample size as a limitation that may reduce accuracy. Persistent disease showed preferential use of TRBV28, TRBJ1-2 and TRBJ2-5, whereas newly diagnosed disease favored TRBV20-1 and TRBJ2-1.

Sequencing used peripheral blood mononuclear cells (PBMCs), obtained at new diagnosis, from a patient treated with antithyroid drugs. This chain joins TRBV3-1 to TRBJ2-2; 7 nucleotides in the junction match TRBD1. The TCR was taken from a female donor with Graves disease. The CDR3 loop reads CASSPNRDDDRVTGELFF. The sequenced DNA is TGTGCCAGCAGCCCGAACCGGGACGACGACAGGGTCACCGGGGAGCTGTTTTTT. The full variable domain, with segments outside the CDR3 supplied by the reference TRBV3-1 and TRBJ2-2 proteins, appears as DTAVSQTPKYLVTQMGNDKSIKCEQNLGHDTMYWYKQDSKKFLKIMFSYNNKELIINETVPNRFSPKSPDKAHLNLHINSLELGDSAVYFCASSPNRDDDRVTGELFFGEGSRLTVL.